This T cell receptor (beta chain) comes out of a study of spatial heterogeneity in lung cancer. This clonotype was found many times. Its matching antigen is unknown. Documented time point: sample taken at primary tumor resection. Without sorting, whole RNA was sequenced from tumor, nontumor lung or frozen PBMC. CDR3 length: 12 residues. Germline lookup yields CDR1 MDHEN and CDR2 SYDVKM. Trimming removed 5 bases at V and 4 bases at J, with 9 bases between. TCRdb recomputed calls from the 5' RACE reads with MiXCR, one row per CDR3 protein. The table shows nearly 15,000 distinct CDR3 sequences, with 7% to 9% occurring only once. Study conclusions and caveats: More often at tumor resection than at routine follow-up, ubiquitous expanded tumor TCRs were detected in the blood.

This specimen was PBMCs, taken at surgery. This chain uses TRBV28 with TRBJ2-7, with unresolved D. The TCR comes from a female donor with early-stage non-small cell lung cancer. The CDR3, as DNA: TGTGCCAGCAGTCACGGACGTTACGAGCAGTACTTC. Translated, it gives CASSHGRYEQYF.